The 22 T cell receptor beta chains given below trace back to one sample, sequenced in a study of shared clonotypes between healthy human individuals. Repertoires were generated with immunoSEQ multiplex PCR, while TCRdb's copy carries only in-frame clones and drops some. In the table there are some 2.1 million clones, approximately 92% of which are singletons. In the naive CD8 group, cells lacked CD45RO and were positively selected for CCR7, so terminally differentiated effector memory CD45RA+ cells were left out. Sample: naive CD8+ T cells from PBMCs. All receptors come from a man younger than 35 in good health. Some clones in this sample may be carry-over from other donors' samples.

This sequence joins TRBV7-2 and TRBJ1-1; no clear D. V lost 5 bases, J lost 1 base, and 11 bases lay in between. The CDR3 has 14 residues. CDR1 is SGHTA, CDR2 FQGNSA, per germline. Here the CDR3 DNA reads TGTGCCAGCAGCCTAACCACACGGAACACTGAAGCTTTCTTT. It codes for CASSLTTRNTEAFF.

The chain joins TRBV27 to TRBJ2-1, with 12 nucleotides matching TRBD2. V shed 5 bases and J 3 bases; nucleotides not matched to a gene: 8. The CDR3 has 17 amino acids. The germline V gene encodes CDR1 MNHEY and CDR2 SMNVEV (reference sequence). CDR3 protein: CASSHRPSGRVYNEQFF. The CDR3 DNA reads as TGTGCCAGCAGTCACCGCCCTAGCGGGAGGGTCTACAATGAGCAGTTCTTC.

The CDR3 DNA reads TGCGCCAGCAACCTGCGCGCAGCCTCTAATGAAAAACTGTTTTTT. This gives the protein CASNLRAASNEKLFF. V gene TRBV4-1 combines with J gene TRBJ1-4; no firm D call. V was shortened by 7 bases and J by 3 bases, with 15 bases between the two germline ends. Germline values: CDR1 MGHRA, CDR2 YSYEKL. The CDR3 has 15 amino acids.

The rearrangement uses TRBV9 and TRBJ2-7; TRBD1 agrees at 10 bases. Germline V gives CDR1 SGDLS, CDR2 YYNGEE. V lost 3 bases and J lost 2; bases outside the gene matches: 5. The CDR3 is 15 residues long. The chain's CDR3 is CASSAHGQGAYEQYF. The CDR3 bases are TGTGCCAGCAGCGCCCACGGACAGGGGGCCTACGAGCAGTACTTC.

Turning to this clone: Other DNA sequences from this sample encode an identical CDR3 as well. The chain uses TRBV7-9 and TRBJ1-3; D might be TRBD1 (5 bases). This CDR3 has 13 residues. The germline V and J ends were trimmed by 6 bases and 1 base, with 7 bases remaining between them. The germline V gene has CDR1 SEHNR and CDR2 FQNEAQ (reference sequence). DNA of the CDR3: TGTGCCAGCAGTCCAGGGTCTGGAAACACCATATATTTT. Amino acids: CASSPGSGNTIYF.

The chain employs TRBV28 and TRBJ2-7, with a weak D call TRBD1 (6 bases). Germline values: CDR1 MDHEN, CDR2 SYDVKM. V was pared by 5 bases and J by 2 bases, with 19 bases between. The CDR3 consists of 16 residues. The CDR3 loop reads CASSPGRDNVPYEQYF. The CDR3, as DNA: TGTGCCAGCAGTCCGGGCCGGGACAATGTTCCCTACGAGCAGTACTTC.

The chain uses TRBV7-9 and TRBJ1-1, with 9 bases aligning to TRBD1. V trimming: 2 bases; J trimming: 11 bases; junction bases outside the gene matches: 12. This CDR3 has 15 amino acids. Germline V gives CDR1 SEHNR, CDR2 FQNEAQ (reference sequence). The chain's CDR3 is CASSLPGTGHTMAFF. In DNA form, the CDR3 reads TGTGCCAGCAGCTTACCAGGGACAGGGCACACAATGGCTTTCTTT.

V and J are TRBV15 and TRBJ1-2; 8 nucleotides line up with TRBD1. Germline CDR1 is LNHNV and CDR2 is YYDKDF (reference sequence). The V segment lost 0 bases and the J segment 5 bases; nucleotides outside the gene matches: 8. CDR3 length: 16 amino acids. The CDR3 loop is CATSRDRDRIPYGYTF. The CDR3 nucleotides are TGTGCCACCAGCAGAGACCGGGACAGGATACCTTATGGCTACACCTTC.

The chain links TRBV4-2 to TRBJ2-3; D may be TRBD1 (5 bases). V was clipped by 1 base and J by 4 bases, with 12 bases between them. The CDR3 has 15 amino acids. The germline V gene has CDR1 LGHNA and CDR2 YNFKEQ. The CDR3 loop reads CASSQAPRAADTQYF. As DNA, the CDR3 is TGTGCCAGCAGCCAAGCCCCCAGGGCTGCAGATACGCAGTATTTT.

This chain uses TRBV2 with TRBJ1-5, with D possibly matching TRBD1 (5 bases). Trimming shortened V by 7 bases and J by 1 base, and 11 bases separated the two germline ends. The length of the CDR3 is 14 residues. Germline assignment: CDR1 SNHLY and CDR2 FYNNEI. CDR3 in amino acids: CASTLGDSNQPQHF. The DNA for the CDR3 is TGTGCCAGCACCCTCGGGGACAGCAATCAGCCCCAGCATTTT.

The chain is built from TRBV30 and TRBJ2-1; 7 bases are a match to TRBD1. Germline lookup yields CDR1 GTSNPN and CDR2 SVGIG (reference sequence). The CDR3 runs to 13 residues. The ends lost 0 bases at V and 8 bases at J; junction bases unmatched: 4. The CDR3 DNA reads TGTGCCTGGAGTGTGTTAGGGGGCGATGAGCAGTTCTTC. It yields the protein CAWSVLGGDEQFF.

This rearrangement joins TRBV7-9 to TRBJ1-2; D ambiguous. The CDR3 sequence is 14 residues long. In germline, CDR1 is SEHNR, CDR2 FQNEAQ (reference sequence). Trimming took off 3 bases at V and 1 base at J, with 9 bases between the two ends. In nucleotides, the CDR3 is TGTGCCAGCAGCTTCGCCAGCCATAACTATGGCTACACCTTC. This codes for CASSFASHNYGYTF.

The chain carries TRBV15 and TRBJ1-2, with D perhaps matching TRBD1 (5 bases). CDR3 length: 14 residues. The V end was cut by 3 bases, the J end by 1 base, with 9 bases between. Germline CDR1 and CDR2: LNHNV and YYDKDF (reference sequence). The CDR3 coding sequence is TGTGCCACCAGCAGTGGGACGGTTAACTATGGCTACACCTTC. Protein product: CATSSGTVNYGYTF.

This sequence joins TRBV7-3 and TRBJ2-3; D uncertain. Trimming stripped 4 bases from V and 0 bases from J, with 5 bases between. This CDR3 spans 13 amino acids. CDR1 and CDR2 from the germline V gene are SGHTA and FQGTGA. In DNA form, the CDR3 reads TGTGCCAGCAGCTCCCTCAGCACAGATACGCAGTATTTT. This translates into CASSSLSTDTQYF.

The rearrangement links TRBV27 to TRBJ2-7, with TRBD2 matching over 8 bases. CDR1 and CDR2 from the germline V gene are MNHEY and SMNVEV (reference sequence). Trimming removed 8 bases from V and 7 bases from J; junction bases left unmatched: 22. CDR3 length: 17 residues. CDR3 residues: CASGPSGREGIYFEQYF. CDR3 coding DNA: TGTGCCAGCGGGCCTAGCGGGCGCGAAGGGATCTACTTTGAGCAGTACTTC.

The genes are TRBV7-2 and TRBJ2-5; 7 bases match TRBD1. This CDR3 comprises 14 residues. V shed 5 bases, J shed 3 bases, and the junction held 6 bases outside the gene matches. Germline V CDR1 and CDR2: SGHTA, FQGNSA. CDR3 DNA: TGTGCCAGCAGCGACCGTACAGGGGAAGAGACCCAGTACTTC. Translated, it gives CASSDRTGEETQYF.

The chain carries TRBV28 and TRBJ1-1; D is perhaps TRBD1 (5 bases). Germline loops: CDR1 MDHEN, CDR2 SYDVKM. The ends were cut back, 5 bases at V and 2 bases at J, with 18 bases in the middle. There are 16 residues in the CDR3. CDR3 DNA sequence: TGTGCCAGCAGTCCCGTACAAGGGACGGTAAACACTGAAGCTTTCTTT. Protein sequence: CASSPVQGTVNTEAFF. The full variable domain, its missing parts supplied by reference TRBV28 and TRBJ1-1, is DVKVTQSSRYLVKRTGEKVFLECVQDMDHENMFWYRQDPGLGLRLIYFSYDVKMKEKGDIPEGYSVSREKKERFSLILESASTNQTSMYLCASSPVQGTVNTEAFFGQGTRLTVV.

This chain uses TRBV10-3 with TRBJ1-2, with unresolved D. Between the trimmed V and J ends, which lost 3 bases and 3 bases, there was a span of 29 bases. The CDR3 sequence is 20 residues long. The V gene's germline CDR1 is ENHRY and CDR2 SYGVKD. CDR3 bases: TGTGCCATCAGTGACATATATAGAGAGATGATACCCGACCAGTACTATGGCTACACCTTC. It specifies CAISDIYREMIPDQYYGYTF.

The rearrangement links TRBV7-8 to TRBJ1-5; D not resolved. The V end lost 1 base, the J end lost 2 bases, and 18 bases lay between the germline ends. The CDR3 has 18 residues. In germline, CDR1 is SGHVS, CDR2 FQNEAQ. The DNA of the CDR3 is TGTGCCAGCAGCTTAGATTGGCGGGTTGATTATCGCAATCAGCCCCAGCATTTT. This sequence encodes CASSLDWRVDYRNQPQHF.

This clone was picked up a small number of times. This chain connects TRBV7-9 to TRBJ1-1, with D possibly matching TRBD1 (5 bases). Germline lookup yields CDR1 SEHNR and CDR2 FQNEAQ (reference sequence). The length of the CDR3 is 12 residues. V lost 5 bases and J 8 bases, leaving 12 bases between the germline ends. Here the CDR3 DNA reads TGTGCCAGCAGCCCGGTCGCAGGGGAAGCTTTCTTT. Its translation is CASSPVAGEAFF.

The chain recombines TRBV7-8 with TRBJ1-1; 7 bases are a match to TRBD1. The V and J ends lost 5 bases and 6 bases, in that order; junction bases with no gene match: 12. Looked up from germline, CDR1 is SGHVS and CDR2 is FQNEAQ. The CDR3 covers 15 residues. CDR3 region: CASSPRLGQGAEAFF. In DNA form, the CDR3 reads TGTGCCAGCAGCCCGCGGTTGGGGCAGGGGGCTGAAGCTTTCTTT.

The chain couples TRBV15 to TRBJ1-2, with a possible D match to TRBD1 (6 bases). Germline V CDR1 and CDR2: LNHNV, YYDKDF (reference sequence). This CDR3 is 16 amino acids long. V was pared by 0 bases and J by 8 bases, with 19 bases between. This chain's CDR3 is CATSRDRGGGARGYTF. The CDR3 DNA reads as TGTGCCACCAGCAGAGACCGAGGGGGAGGGGCCCGCGGCTACACCTTC.